The entry below gives a single TCR beta chain sequence along with its context. Unmatched junction bases numbered 3, after V lost 1 base and J lost 0 bases. The CDR3 covers 17 residues. CDR1 SGDLS and CDR2 YYNGEE come from the germline V gene. This specimen comes from a study of cytomegalovirus exposure and HLA in healthy donors. Sequenced by immunoSEQ multiplex PCR; TCRdb stores in-frame clones only, minus some. The data hold about 47,000 clones, with roughly 92% observed a single time. The chain links TRBV9 to TRBJ2-3, with 12 bases fitting TRBD2. This clonotype was obtained from a man between 18 and 29 years old in good health and CMV-seronegative. The material sequenced was PBMCs. The CDR3: CASSVLAGGPSTDTQYF. The CDR3 nucleotides read TGTGCCAGCAGCGTACTAGCGGGAGGGCCTAGCACAGATACGCAGTATTTT.